This T cell receptor beta chain was profiled in a study of cytomegalovirus exposure and HLA in healthy donors. The V gene end was trimmed by 6 bases and the J gene end by 0 bases; junction bases not matched to a gene: 3. The CDR3 covers 15 residues. Germline assignment: CDR1 MRHNA and CDR2 SNTAGT. The protocol was immunoSEQ multiplex PCR, while the TCRdb copy is restricted to in-frame clones and leaves out a portion. The sample has 30,000 to 40,000 clones; about 93% are singletons. Sequencing input: PBMCs. The receptor comes from a man between 18 and 29 years old in good health and CMV-seronegative. V is TRBV6-4 and J is TRBJ2-2, with 8 positions matching TRBD2. The CDR3 DNA reads TGTGCCAGCAGCGTAGCGGGATCGAACACCGGGGAGCTGTTTTTT. This sequence encodes CASSVAGSNTGELFF.